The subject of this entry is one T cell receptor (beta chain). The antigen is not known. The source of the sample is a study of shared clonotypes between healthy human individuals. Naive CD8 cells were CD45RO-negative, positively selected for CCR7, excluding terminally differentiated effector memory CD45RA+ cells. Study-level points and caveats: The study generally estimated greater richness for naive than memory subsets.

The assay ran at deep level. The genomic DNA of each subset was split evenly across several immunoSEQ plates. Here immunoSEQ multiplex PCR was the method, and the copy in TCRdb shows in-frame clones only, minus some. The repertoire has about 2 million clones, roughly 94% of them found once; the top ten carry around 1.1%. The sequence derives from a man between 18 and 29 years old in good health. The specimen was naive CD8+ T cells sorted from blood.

The CDR3 sequence is CASLWAGGGDTEAFF. The CDR3 nucleotides are TGTGCCAGTTTGTGGGCAGGGGGCGGTGACACTGAAGCTTTCTTT. V and J are TRBV7-9 and TRBJ1-1; 8 nucleotides align to TRBD1. Germline loops: CDR1 SEHNR, CDR2 FQNEAQ (reference sequence). The CDR3 is 15 residues long. With 9 bases clipped from V and 3 bases from J, the junction kept 12 bases outside the gene matches.